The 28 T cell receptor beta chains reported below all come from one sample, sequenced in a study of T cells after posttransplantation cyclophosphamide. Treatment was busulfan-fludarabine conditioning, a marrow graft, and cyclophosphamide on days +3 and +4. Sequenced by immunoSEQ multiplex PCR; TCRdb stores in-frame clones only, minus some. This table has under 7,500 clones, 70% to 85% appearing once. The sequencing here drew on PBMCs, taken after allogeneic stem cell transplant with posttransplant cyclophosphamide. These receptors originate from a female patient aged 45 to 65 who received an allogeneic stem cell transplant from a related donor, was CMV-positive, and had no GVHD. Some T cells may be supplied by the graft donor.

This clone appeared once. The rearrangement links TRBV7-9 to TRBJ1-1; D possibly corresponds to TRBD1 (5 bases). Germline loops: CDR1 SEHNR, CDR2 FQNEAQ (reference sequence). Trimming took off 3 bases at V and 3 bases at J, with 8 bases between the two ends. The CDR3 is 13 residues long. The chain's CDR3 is CASSFRADTEAFF. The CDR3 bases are TGTGCCAGCAGCTTCAGGGCCGACACTGAAGCTTTCTTT.

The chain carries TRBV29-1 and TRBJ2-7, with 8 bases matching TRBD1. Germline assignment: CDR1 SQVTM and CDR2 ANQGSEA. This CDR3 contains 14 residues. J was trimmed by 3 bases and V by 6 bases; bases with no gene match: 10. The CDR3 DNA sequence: TGCAGCGTCGCCGGGACAGGAAAGATCTACGAGCAGTACTTC. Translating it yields CSVAGTGKIYEQYF.

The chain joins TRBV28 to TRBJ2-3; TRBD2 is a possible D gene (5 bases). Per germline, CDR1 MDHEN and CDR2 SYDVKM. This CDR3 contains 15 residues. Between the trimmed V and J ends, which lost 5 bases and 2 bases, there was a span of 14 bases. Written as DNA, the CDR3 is TGTGCCAGCAGTCACAGTCTAGCCCCCACAGATACGCAGTATTTT. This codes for CASSHSLAPTDTQYF.

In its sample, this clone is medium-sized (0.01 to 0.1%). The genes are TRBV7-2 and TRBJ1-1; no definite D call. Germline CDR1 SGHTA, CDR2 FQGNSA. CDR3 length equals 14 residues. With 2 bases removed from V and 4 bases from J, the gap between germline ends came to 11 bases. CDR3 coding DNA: TGTGCCAGCAGCTTATGGGGTCGGGGCACTGAAGCTTTCTTT. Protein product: CASSLWGRGTEAFF.

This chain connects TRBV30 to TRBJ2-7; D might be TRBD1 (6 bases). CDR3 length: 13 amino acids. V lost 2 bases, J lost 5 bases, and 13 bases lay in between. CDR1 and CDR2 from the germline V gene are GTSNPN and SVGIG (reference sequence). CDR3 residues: CAWSHRADHEQYF. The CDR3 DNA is TGTGCCTGGAGTCACAGGGCGGACCACGAGCAGTACTTC.

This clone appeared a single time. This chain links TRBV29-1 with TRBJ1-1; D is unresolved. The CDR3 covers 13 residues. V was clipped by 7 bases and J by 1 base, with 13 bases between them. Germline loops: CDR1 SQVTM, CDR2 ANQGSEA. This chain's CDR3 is CSALRAGNTEAFF. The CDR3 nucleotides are TGCAGCGCACTGCGGGCGGGGAACACTGAAGCTTTCTTT. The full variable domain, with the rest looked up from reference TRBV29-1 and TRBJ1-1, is SAVISQKPSRDICQRGTSLTIQCQVDSQVTMMFWYRQQPGQSLTLIATANQGSEATYESGFVIDKFPISRPNLTFSTLTVSNMSPEDSSIYLCSALRAGNTEAFFGQGTRLTVV.

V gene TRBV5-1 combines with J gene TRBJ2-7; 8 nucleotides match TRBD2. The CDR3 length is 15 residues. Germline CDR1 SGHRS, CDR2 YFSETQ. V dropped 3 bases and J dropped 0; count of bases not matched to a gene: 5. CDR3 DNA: TGCGCCAGCAGCTCGATAGCGGGATTCTCCTACGAGCAGTACTTC. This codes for CASSSIAGFSYEQYF.

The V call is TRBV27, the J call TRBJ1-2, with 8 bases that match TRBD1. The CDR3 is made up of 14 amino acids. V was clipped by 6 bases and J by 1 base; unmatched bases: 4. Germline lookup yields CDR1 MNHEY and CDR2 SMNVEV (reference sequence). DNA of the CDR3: TGTGCCAGCAGGCAGGGGGCAGGTAACTATGGCTACACCTTC. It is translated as CASRQGAGNYGYTF.

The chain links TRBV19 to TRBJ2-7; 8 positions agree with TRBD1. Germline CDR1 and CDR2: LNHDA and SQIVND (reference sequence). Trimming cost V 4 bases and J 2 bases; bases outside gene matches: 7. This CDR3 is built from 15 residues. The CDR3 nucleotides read TGTGCCAGTAGTAGAGGGAGACAGGGGACCTACGAGCAGTACTTC. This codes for CASSRGRQGTYEQYF.

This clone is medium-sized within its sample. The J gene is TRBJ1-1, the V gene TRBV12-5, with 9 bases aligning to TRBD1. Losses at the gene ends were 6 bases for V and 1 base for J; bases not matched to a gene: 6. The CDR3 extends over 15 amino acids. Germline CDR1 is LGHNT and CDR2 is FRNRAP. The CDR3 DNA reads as TGTGCTAGTGGCTGCAAACAGGGGGCGAACACTGAAGCTTTCTTT. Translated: CASGCKQGANTEAFF. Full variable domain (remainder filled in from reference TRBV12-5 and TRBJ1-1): DARVTQTPRHKVTEMGQEVTMRCQPILGHNTVFWYRQTMMQGLELLAYFRNRAPLDDSGMPKDRFSAEMPDATLATLKIQPSEPRDSAVYFCASGCKQGANTEAFFGQGTRLTVV.

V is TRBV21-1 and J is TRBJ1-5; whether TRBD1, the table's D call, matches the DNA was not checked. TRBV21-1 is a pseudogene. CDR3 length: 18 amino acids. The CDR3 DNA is TGTGCCAGCAGCAAAAAGGCGGCGAAGGGGTTAAGCAATCAGCCCCAGCATTTT. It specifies CASSKKAAKGLSNQPQHF.

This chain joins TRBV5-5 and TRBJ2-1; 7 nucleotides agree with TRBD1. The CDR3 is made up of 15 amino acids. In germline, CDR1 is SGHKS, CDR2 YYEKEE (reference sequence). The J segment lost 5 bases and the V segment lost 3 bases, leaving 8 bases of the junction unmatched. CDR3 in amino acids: CASSSPGGENNEQFF. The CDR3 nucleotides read TGTGCCAGCAGCTCCCCAGGGGGAGAGAACAATGAGCAGTTCTTC. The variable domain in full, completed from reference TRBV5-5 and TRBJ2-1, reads DAGVTQSPTHLIKTRGQQVTLRCSPISGHKSVSWYQQVLGQGPQFIFQYYEKEERGRGNFPDRFSARQFPNYSSELNVNALLLGDSALYLCASSSPGGENNEQFFGPGTRLTVL.

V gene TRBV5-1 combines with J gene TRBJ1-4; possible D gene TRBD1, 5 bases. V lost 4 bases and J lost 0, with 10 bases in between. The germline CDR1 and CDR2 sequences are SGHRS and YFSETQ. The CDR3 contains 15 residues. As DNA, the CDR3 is TGCGCCAGCAGCCGGGACTCTGCAACTAATGAAAAACTGTTTTTT. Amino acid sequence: CASSRDSATNEKLFF.

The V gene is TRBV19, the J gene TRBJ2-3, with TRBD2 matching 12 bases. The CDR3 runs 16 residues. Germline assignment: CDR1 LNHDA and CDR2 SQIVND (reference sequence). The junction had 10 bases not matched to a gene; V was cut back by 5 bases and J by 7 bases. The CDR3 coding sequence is TGTGCCAGTAGTCCACGACTAGCGGGAGAACTCAATACGCAGTATTTT. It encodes CASSPRLAGELNTQYF.

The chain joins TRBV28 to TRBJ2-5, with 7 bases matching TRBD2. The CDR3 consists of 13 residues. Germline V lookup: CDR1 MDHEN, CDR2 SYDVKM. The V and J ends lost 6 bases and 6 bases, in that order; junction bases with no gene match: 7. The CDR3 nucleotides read TGTGCCAGCAGACAGACAGCGGGGAAGACCCAGTACTTC. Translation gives CASRQTAGKTQYF.

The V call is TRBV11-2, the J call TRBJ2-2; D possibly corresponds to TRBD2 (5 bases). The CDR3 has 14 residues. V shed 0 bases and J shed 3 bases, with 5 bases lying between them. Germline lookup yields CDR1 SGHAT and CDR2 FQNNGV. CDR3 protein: CASSLERDTGELFF. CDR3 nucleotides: TGTGCCAGCAGCTTAGAGAGGGACACCGGGGAGCTGTTTTTT.

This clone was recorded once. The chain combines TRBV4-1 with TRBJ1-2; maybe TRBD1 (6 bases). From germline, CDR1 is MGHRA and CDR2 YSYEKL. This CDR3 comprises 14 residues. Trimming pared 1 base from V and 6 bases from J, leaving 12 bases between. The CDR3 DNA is TGCGCCAGCAGCCAAGGGACAGCCCAGGATGGCTACACCTTC. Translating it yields CASSQGTAQDGYTF.

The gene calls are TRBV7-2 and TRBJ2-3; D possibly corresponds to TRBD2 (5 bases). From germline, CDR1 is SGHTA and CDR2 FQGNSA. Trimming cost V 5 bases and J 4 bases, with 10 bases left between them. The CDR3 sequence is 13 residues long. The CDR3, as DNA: TGTGCCAGCAGCCGAGGGTTTGCAGATACGCAGTATTTT. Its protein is CASSRGFADTQYF.

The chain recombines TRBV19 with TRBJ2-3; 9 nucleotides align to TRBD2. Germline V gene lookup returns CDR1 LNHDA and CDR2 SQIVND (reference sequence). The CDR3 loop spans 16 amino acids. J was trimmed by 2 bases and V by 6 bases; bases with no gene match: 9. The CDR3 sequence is CASSSGASGNTDTQYF. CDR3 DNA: TGTGCCAGTAGCTCAGGGGCTAGCGGGAACACAGATACGCAGTATTTT. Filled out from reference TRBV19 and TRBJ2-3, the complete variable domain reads DGGITQSPKYLFRKEGQNVTLSCEQNLNHDAMYWYRQDPGQGLRLIYYSQIVNDFQKGDIAEGYSVSREKKESFPLTVTSAQKNPTAFYLCASSSGASGNTDTQYFGPGTRLTVL.

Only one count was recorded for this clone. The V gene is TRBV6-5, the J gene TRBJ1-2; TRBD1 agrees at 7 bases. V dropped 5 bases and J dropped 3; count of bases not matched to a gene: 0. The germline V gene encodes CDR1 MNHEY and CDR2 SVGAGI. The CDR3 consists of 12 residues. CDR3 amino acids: CASSTGDYGYTF. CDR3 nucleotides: TGTGCCAGCAGTACAGGGGACTATGGCTACACCTTC.

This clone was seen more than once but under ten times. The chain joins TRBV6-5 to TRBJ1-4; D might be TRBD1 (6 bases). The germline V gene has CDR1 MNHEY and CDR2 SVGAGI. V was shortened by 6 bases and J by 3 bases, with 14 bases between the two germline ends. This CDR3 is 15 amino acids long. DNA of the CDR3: TGTGCCAGCAGCAGGGGACAATCGGCTAATGAAAAACTGTTTTTT. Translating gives CASSRGQSANEKLFF.

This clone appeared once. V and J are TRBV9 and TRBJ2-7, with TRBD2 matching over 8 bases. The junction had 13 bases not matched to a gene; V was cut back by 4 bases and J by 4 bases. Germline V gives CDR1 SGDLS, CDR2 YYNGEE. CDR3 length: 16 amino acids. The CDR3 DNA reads TGTGCCAGCAGCAAACAGGGACTAGGGAACGGGTACGAGCAGTACTTC. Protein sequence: CASSKQGLGNGYEQYF.

CDR3: CASSGDRDGQPQHF. The CDR3 DNA sequence: TGTGCCAGCAGTGGGGACAGGGATGGTCAGCCCCAGCATTTT. The V and J genes are TRBV28 and TRBJ1-5, with TRBD1 identical over 9 bases. The germline gives CDR1 MDHEN, CDR2 SYDVKM. The CDR3 runs to 14 residues. Unmatched junction bases numbered 5, after V lost 5 bases and J lost 6 bases.

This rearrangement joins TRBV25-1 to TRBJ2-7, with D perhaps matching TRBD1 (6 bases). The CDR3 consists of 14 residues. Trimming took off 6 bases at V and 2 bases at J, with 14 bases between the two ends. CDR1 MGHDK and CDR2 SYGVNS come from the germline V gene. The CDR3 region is CASSVGTTTYEQYF. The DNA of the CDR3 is TGTGCCAGCAGCGTCGGGACAACAACCTACGAGCAGTACTTC.

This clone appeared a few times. Written as DNA, the CDR3 is TGTGCCAGCAGTGCGACAGGGGCAGGTTCCGGGGAGCTGTTTTTT. Residues: CASSATGAGSGELFF. The rearrangement uses TRBV6-1 and TRBJ2-2; 8 bases align to TRBD1. Germline CDR1 is MNHNS and CDR2 is SASEGT. V dropped 4 bases and J dropped 6; count of bases not matched to a gene: 7. The CDR3 runs to 15 residues.

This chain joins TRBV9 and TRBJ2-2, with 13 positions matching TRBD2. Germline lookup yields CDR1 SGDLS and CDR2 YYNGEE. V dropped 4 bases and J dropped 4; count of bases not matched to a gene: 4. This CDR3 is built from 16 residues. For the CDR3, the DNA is TGTGCCAGCAGCCTCGGGACTAGCGGGACCACCGGGGAGCTGTTTTTT. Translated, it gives CASSLGTSGTTGELFF.

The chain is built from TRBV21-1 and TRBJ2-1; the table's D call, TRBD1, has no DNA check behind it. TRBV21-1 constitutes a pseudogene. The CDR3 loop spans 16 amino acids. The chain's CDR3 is CASSNDEGQGANEQFF. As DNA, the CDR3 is TGTGCCAGCAGCAATGATGAGGGACAGGGAGCCAATGAGCAGTTCTTC.

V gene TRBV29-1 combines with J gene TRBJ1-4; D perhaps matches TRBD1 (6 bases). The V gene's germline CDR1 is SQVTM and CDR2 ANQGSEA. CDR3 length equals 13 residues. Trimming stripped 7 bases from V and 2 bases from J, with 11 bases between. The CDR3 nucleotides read TGCAGCGGGCGCGGGGGCACTAATGAAAAACTGTTTTTT. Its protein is CSGRGGTNEKLFF.